The present T cell receptor (beta chain) was sequenced within a study of monozygotic twins with inflammatory bowel disease (dated by TCRdb to about 2019). For the study in its entirety: The full study comprised 28 monozygotic twin pairs: nine German pairs (four IBD-concordant, five IBD-discordant) and 19 IBD-discordant Danish pairs. Each individual had, on average, about 151 000 unique TCRalpha sequences and 181 000 unique TCRbeta sequences available for analysis. Disease-associated traits were sought mainly through comparisons between IBD patients and their genetically identical healthy co-twins within discordant pairs. What the study reported, not specific to this receptor: Compared with healthy twins, IBD patients had fewer clonotypes in common with other individuals, a difference most pronounced in patients showing signs of disease activity. TCRbeta repertoire diversity, by inverse Simpson index, was decreased in IBD patients compared with their healthy co-twins. Differing immunosuppressive treatments among patients may have added background noise and inter-individual variability to the repertoires. Concordant and discordant twins showed no difference in repertoire similarity, possibly because of limited statistical power. The analysis was unable to tell apart different T cell subtypes. No single strong signal or clonotype linked to IBD turned up in the results, so the idea that one exists was not supported.

Receptor libraries were prepared by 5' RACE. Each TCR library was prepared from 3,000 to 4,500 ng of total RNA. For each sample, cDNA was synthesized in eight separate reactions using SMARTScribe reverse transcriptase. During cDNA synthesis, unique molecular identifiers containing a 6-nucleotide sample barcode were introduced by template switching. TCRalpha and TCRbeta cDNA was amplified in two nested PCRs of approximately 17 and 9 cycles, and bead purification was carried out after each PCR. Before amplification, the cDNA was treated with uracil DNA-glycosylase and purified using the QIAquick PCR purification kit. The second PCR was the step at which Illumina TruSeq-compatible adapters and sample-specific barcodes were added. TapeStation and Qubit were used to check library quality and concentration, and 4 to 6 ng of each library was pooled. Sequencing of the pooled libraries was done on an Illumina HiSeq2500 single-index Rapid Run using custom sequencing primers and 2 x 100 bp reads. The source study handled its data this way. MiGEC version 1.2.6 was used for UMI-based consensus assembly, which corrected PCR and sequencing errors. MiXCR version 2.1.1 was used for V(D)J alignment, clonotype assembly and CDR3 extraction. Normalisation of gene usage, clonotype sharing and MAIT/NKT TCR abundance was achieved by analysing the top 1000, 10 000 and 20 000 clonotypes per sample. After downsampling to 27 000 UMIs, diversity was calculated as the inverse Simpson index using the vegan R package. Statistical testing used paired Mann-Whitney U tests on the discordant twin pairs and applied Benjamini-Hochberg correction for multiple testing. The reads went through TCRdb reprocessing, and each CDR3 protein sequence gets one entry with no DNA. TCRdb, not the authors, supplied the V and J calls. The record for this sample contains tens of thousands of distinct CDR3 sequences. The ten largest clonotypes hold 5% to 6% of the sample.

Taken from the germline V gene (reference sequence), the CDR1 and CDR2 loops are DFQATT and SNEGSKA. From the cysteine up to the phenylalanine, the CDR3 has a length of 15 residues. No nucleotide data were recorded. From each donor, an approximately 2.5 ml peripheral blood sample was drawn into PAXgene tubes and stored at -80 degrees C. Without T cell sorting, total RNA was isolated from whole blood using the PAXgene blood miRNA kit on an automated QIAcube. Deep TCRalpha and TCRbeta repertoire profiling with unique molecular barcoding was performed on peripheral blood of monozygotic twin pairs concordant or discordant for inflammatory bowel disease. For every twin pair, smoking habits were documented, and each individual was categorised as a current, former or never smoker. A note on this clonotype: The antigen it recognizes is unknown.

The chain employs TRBV20-1 and TRBJ2-7; the TCRdb call, TRBD1, lacks DNA for checking. This TCR was recovered from a human donor with ulcerative colitis or Crohn's disease, or a healthy co-twin of an affected twin (not recorded which). Material for sequencing was blood. CDR3 protein: CSARGQKAFSYEQYF.